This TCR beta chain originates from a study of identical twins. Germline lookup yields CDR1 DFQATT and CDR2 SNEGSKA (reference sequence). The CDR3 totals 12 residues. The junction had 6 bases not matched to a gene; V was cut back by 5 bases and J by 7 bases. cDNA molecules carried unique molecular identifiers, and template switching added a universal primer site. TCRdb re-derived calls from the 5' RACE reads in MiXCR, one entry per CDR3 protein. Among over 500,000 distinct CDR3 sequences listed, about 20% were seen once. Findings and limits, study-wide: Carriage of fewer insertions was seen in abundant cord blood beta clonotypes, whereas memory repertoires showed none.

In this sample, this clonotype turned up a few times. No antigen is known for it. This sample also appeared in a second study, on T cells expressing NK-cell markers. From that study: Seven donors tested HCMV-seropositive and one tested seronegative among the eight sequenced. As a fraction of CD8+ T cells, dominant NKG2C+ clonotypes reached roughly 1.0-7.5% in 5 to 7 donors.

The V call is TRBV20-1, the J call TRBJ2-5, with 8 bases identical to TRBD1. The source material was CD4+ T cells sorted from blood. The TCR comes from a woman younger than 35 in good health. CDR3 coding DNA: TGCAGTGCTGAGGACAGGGTTGGGACCCAGTACTTC. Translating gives CSAEDRVGTQYF.